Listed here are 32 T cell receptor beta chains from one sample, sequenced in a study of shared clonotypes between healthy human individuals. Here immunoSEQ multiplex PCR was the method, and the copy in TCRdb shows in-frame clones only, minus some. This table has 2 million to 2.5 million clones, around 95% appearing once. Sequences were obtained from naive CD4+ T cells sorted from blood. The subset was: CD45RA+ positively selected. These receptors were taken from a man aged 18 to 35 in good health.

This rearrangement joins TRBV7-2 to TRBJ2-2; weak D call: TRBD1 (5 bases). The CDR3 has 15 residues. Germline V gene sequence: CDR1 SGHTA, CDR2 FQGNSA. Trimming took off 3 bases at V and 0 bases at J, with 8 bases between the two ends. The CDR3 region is CASSFRTPNTGELFF. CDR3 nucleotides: TGTGCCAGCAGCTTTAGGACACCGAACACCGGGGAGCTGTTTTTT.

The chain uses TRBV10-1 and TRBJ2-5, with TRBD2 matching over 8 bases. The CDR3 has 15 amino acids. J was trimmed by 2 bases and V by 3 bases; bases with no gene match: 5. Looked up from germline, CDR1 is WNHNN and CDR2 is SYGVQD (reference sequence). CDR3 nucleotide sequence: TGCGCCAGCAGTGAAACTAGCGGATTTCAAGAGACCCAGTACTTC. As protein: CASSETSGFQETQYF.

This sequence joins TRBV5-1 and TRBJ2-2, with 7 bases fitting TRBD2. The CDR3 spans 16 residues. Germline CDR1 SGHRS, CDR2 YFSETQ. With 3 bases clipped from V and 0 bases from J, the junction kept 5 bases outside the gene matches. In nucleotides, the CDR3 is TGCGCCAGCAGCTCGACTAGCCAGTCGAACACCGGGGAGCTGTTTTTT. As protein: CASSSTSQSNTGELFF.

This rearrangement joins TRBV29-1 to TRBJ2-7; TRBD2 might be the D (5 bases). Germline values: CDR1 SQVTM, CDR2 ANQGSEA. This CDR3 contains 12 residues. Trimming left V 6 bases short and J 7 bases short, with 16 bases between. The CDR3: CSVGKTTLEQYF. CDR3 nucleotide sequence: TGCAGCGTCGGCAAGACTACTTTGGAGCAGTACTTC.

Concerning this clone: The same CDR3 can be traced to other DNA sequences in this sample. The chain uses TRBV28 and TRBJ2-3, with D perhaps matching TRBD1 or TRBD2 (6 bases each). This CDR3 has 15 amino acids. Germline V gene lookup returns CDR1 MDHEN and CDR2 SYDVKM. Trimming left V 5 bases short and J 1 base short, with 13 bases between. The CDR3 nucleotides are TGTGCCAGCAGTCTGGGGGGCTCGGGCACAGATACGCAGTATTTT. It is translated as CASSLGGSGTDTQYF.

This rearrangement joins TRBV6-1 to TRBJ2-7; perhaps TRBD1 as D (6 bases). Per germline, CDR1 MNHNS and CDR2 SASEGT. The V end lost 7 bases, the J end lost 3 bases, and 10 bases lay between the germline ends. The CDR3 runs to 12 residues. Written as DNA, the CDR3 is TGTGCCAGCACCGAACAGGGCTACGAGCAGTACTTC. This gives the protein CASTEQGYEQYF.

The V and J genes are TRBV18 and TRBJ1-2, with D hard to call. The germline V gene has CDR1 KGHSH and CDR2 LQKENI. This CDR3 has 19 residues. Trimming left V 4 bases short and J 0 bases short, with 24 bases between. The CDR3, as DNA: TGTGCCAGCTCACTCAATCACGCAGGCCCTGACCGTACTAACTATGGCTACACCTTC. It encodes CASSLNHAGPDRTNYGYTF. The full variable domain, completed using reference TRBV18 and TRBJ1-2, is NAGVMQNPRHLVRRRGQEARLRCSPMKGHSHVYWYRQLPEEGLKFMVYLQKENIIDESGMPKERFSAEFPKEGPSILRIQQVVRGDSAAYFCASSLNHAGPDRTNYGYTFGSGTRLTVV.

The CDR3 protein is CASSNGQVLRDTQYF. CDR3 nucleotide sequence: TGTGCCAGCAGCAACGGACAGGTATTGAGAGATACGCAGTATTTT. The chain has TRBV7-6 and TRBJ2-3, with 7 bases matching TRBD1. The CDR3 extends over 15 amino acids. Germline V gene lookup returns CDR1 SGHVS and CDR2 FNYEAQ. Trimming at V came to 5 bases and at J to 5 bases, leaving 10 bases not matched to a gene.

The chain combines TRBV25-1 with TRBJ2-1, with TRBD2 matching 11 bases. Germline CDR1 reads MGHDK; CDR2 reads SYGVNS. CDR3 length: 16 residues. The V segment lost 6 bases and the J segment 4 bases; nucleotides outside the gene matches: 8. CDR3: CASSPYLAGGYNEQFF. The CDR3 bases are TGTGCCAGCAGCCCTTATCTAGCGGGAGGATACAATGAGCAGTTCTTC.

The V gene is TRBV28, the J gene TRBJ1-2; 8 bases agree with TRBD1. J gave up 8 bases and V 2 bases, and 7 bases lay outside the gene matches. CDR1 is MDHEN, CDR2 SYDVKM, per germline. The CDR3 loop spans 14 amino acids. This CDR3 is CASSLGQGALGYTF. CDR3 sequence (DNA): TGTGCCAGCAGTTTAGGACAGGGAGCTTTGGGCTACACCTTC.

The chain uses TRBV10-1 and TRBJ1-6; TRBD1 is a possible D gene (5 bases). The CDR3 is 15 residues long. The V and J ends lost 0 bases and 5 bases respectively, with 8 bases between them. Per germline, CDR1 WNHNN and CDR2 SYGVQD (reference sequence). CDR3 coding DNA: TGCGCCAGCAGTGAGTCGACAGTGGATAATTCACCCCTCCACTTT. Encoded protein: CASSESTVDNSPLHF.

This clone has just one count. As DNA, the CDR3 is TGCGCCAGCAGCGCCGTGACTAGCGGGGTCACAGATACGCAGTATTTT. Translating it yields CASSAVTSGVTDTQYF. The chain joins TRBV5-1 to TRBJ2-3; TRBD2 aligns across 11 bases. Losses at the gene ends were 4 bases for V and 2 bases for J; bases not matched to a gene: 6. CDR3 length: 16 amino acids. Germline V gene sequence: CDR1 SGHRS, CDR2 YFSETQ. The full variable domain, with the rest looked up from reference TRBV5-1 and TRBJ2-3, is KAGVTQTPRYLIKTRGQQVTLSCSPISGHRSVSWYQQTPGQGLQFLFEYFSETQRNKGNFPGRFSGRQFSNSRSEMNVSTLELGDSALYLCASSAVTSGVTDTQYFGPGTRLTVL.

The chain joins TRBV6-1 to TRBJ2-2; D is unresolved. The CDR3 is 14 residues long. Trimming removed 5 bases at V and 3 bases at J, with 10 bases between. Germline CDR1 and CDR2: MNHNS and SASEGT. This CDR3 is CASSQPSDTGELFF. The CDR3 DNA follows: TGTGCCAGCAGTCAGCCGAGCGACACCGGGGAGCTGTTTTTT.

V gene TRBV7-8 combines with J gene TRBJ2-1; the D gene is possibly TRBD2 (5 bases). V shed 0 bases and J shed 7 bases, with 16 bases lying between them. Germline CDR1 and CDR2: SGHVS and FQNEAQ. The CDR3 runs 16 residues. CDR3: CASSLAALARINEQFF. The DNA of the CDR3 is TGTGCCAGCAGCTTAGCGGCGCTAGCTCGGATTAATGAGCAGTTCTTC.

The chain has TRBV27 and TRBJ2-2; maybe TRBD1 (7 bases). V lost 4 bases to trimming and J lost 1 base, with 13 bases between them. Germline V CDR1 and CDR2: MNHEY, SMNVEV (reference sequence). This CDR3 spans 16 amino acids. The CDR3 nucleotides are TGTGCCAGCAGTTCAGGAGGGGGCCGGAACACCGGGGAGCTGTTTTTT. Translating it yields CASSSGGGRNTGELFF.

The CDR3 DNA reads TGTGCCAGTAGAACCTCGGGACAGGGGAATTCCGAGCAGTACTTC. This encodes CASRTSGQGNSEQYF. The chain recombines TRBV19 with TRBJ2-7; 10 bases line up with TRBD1. Germline trimming cut 6 bases from V and 6 bases from J; bases unmatched to any gene: 11. Germline V CDR1 and CDR2: LNHDA, SQIVND (reference sequence). The CDR3 covers 15 residues.

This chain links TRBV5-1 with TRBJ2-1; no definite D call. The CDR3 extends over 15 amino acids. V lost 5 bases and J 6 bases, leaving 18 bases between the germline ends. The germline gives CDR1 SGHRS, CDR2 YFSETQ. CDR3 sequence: CASSLDIRVSNEQFF. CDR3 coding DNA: TGCGCCAGCAGTCTCGACATACGGGTCTCCAATGAGCAGTTCTTC.

The chain's CDR3 is CASSFRPASNTGELFF. The CDR3 nucleotides are TGTGCCAGCAGCTTCAGACCGGCGTCGAACACCGGGGAGCTGTTTTTT. This chain connects TRBV7-2 to TRBJ2-2; D is unresolved. V lost 3 bases to trimming and J lost 0 bases, with 11 bases between them. This CDR3 has 16 residues. Germline CDR1 SGHTA, CDR2 FQGNSA.

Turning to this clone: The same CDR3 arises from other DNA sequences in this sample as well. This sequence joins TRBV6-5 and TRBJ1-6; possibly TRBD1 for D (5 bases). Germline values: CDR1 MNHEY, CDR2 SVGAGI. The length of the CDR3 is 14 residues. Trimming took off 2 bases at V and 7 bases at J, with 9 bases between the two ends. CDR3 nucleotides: TGTGCCAGCAGTTACGGGGGAGGGAATTCACCCCTCCACTTT. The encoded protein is CASSYGGGNSPLHF.

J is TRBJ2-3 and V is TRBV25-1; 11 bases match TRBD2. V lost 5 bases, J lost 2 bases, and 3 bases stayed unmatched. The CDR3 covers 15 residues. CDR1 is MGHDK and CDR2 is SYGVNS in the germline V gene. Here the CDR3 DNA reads TGTGCCAGCAGTCCTAGCGGGAGGAACACAGATACGCAGTATTTT. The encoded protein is CASSPSGRNTDTQYF.

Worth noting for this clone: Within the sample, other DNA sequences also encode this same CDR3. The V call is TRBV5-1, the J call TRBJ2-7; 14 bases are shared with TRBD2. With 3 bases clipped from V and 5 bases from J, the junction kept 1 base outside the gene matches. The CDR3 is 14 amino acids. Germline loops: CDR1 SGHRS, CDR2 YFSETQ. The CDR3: CASSSGLAGDEQYF. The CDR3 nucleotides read TGCGCCAGCAGCTCGGGACTAGCGGGAGACGAGCAGTACTTC.

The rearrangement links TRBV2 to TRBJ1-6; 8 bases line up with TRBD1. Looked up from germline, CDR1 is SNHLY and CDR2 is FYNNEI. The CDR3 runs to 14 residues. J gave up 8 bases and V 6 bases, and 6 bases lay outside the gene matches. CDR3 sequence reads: CASRRQGWDSPLHF. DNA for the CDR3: TGTGCCAGCAGACGACAGGGGTGGGATTCACCCCTCCACTTT.

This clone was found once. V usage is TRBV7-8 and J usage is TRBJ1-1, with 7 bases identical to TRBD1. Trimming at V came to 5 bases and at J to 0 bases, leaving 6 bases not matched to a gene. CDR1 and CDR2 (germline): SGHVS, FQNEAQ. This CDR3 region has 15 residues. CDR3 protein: CASSPLDRMNTEAFF. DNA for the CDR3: TGTGCCAGCAGCCCACTGGACAGGATGAACACTGAAGCTTTCTTT.

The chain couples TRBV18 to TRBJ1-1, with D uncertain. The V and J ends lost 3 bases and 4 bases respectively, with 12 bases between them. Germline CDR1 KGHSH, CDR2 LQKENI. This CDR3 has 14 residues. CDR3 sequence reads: CASSPVSRGTEAFF. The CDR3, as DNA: TGTGCCAGCTCACCTGTATCACGGGGCACTGAAGCTTTCTTT.

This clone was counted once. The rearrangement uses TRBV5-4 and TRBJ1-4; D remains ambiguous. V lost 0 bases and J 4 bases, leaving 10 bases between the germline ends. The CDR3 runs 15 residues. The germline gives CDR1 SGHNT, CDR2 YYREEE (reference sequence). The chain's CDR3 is CASSLAGRGNEKLFF. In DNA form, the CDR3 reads TGTGCCAGCAGCTTGGCTGGCCGGGGTAATGAAAAACTGTTTTTT.

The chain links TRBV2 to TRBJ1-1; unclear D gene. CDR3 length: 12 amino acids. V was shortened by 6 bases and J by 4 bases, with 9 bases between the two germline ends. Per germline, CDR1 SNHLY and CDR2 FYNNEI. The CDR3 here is CASSPVGTEAFF. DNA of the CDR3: TGTGCCAGCAGCCCTGTAGGCACTGAAGCTTTCTTT. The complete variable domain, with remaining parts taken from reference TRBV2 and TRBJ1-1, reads EPEVTQTPSHQVTQMGQEVILRCVPISNHLYFYWYRQILGQKVEFLVSFYNNEISEKSEIFDDQFSVERPDGSNFTLKIRSTKLEDSAMYFCASSPVGTEAFFGQGTRLTVV.

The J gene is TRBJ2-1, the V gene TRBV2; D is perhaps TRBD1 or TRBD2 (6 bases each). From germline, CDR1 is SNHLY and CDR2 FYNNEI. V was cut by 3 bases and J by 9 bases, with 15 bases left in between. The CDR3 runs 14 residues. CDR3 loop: CASSEKGGRIEQFF. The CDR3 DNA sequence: TGTGCCAGCAGTGAGAAGGGGGGAAGAATTGAGCAGTTCTTC.

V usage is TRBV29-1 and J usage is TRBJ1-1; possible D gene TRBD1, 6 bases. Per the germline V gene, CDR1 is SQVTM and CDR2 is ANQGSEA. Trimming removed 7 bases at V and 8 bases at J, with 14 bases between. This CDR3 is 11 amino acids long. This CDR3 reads CSARTGGEAFF. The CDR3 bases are TGCAGCGCCCGTACTGGGGGCGAAGCTTTCTTT.

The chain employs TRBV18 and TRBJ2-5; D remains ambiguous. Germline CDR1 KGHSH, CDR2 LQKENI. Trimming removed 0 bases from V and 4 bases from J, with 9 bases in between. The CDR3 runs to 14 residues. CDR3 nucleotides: TGTGCCAGCTCACCACCGCTGGGCCGAGAGACCCAGTACTTC. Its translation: CASSPPLGRETQYF.

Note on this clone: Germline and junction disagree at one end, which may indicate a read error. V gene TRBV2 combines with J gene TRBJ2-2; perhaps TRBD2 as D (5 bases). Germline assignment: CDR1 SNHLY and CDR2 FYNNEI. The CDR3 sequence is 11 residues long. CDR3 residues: CDGVAPVELFF. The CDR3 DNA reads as TGCGACGGGGTGGCCCCCGTGGAGCTGTTTTTT. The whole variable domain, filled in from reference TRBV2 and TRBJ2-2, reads EPEVTQTPSHQVTQMGQEVILRCVPISNHLYFYWYRQILGQKVEFLVSFYNNEISEKSEIFDDQFSVERPDGSNFTLKIRSTKLEDSAMYFCDGVAPVELFFGEGSRLTVL.

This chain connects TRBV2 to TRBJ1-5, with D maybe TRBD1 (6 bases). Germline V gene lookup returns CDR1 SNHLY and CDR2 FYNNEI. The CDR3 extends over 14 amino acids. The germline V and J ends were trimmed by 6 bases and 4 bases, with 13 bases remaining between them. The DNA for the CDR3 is TGTGCCAGCAGAACAGGGAGCGGTAATCAGCCCCAGCATTTT. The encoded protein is CASRTGSGNQPQHF.

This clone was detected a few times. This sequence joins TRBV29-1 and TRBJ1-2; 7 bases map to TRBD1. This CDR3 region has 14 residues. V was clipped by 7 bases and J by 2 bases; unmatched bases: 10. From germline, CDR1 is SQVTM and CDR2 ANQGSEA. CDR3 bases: TGCAGCGCCCTTCGACAGGGTGGGAACTATGGCTACACCTTC. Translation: CSALRQGGNYGYTF.